This T cell receptor beta chain stems from a study of T cell responses to AZD1222 COVID-19 vaccine. Study-level results: Reportedly, nearly half of unique spike TCRs recognized epitopes outside B.1.351/B.1.1.7 mutations. The study sampled repertoires only after the peak T cell response. At baseline, seropositivity was found in only a handful of AZD1222 recipients.

The germline CDR1 and CDR2 sequences are LGHNT and FRNRAP. The CDR3 spans 15 residues. V was pared by 0 bases and J by 8 bases, with 16 bases between. As to this clone: The antigen is unknown.

Profiled with immunoSEQ multiplex PCR; TCRdb holds only in-frame clones, not every one. Among roughly 120,000 clones listed, roughly nine tenths were seen once. The specimen comprised peripheral blood, sampled on day 0 of AZD1222 vaccination. The rearrangement joins TRBV12-5 to TRBJ1-2, with unresolved D. The sequence was obtained from an adult in good health. As DNA, the CDR3 is TGTGCTAGTGGTTTGGTCCTGGGAAGCGCGTACGGCTACACCTTC. Translated: CASGLVLGSAYGYTF.